A single T cell receptor beta chain is shown here with its context. Source study methods: For nucleated cells, counts were estimated from reference gene primer amplification. Generated by immunoSEQ multiplex PCR, the TCRdb table keeps only in-frame clones and is missing some. V and J calls and clone size are those listed in that table; D and trimming were worked out from the DNA. The table lists under 95,000 clones, roughly 90% of them singletons. This sample was included in a study of blood T cell repertoires in COVID-19. This sequence originates from an elderly man in a cohort sampled during active COVID-19. Sequencing was carried out using peripheral blood.

The DNA of the CDR3 is TGTGCCAGCAGTGAAGACACGGGCGGGGAGACCCAGTACTTC. Translation gives CASSEDTGGETQYF. The rearrangement uses TRBV6-1 and TRBJ2-5; possible D gene TRBD2, 5 bases. In germline, CDR1 is MNHNS, CDR2 SASEGT. The CDR3 has 14 residues. V lost 1 base and J lost 5, with 11 bases in between.